These T cell receptor beta chains were read from a single sample in a study of human T cells and chemical hapten exposure. One entry per CDR3 protein, called by TCRdb with MiXCR from the RACE reads. Of about 380,000 distinct CDR3 sequences listed, around 5% are singletons. This sample comprised whole blood, obtained in connection with sensitization to the hapten diphenylcyclopropenone (DPC). The receptors were sampled from a woman aged 45-65 years with alopecia areata. Some clones in this sample may be carry-over from other donors' samples. CDR3s include the opening cysteine and the closing phenylalanine or tryptophan. A D gene is named only where the DNA matches it firmly. Expanded clones get a size class; other rows say once, few or many, or leave the size out.

j_call	d_call	clone_size	v_call	cdr3_aa	cdr3_nt
TRBJ1-1	TRBD1	few	TRBV2	CARGQGNTEAFF	TGTGCCAGAGGACAGGGAAACACTGAAGCTTTCTTT
TRBJ2-1	-	many	TRBV7-2	CASSLPPGGRFNEQFF	TGTGCCAGCAGCTTGCCCCCAGGAGGGCGTTTTAATGAGCAGTTCTTC
TRBJ2-3	-	many	TRBV5-1	CASSLVSSSTDTQYF	TGCGCCAGCAGCTTGGTTTCTTCTAGCACAGATACGCAGTATTTT
TRBJ2-1	-	-	TRBV19	CASSIASYNEQFF	TGTGCCAGTAGTATAGCCAGTTACAATGAGCAGTTCTTC
TRBJ1-2	TRBD1	many	TRBV20-1	CSASTGAHPYGYTF	TGCAGTGCTAGTACAGGGGCCCACCCTTATGGCTACACCTTC
TRBJ2-7	TRBD1	few	TRBV7-9	CASSLGGQGAHEQYF	TGTGCCAGCAGCTTAGGAGGACAGGGGGCCCACGAGCAGTACTTC
TRBJ2-3	TRBD2	-	TRBV28	CASTASGRGADTQYF	TGTGCCAGCACCGCTAGCGGGAGGGGAGCAGATACGCAGTATTTT
TRBJ2-3	TRBD2	-	TRBV2	CASSEVLAGDTQYF	TGTGCCAGCAGTGAAGTTCTAGCGGGTGATACGCAGTATTTT
TRBJ1-2	-	-	TRBV7-9	CASSLDLAAYGYTF	TGTGCCAGCAGCTTAGATTTGGCGGCCTATGGCTACACCTTC
TRBJ1-2	-	few	TRBV2	CASSEQGLPYGYTF	TGTGCCAGCAGTGAGCAGGGGCTACCCTATGGCTACACCTTC
TRBJ1-5	-	many	TRBV6-2/TRBV6-3	CASSLSQGRNQPQHF	TGTGCCAGCAGTTTAAGTCAGGGCCGTAATCAGCCCCAGCATTTT
TRBJ1-6	-	few	TRBV18	CASSPSGQNISPLHF	TGTGCCAGCTCACCTTCAGGACAGAACATTTCACCCCTCCACTTT
TRBJ1-1	-	few	TRBV6-5	CASSYMENTEAFF	TGTGCCAGCAGTTACATGGAGAACACTGAAGCTTTCTTT
TRBJ2-2	-	many	TRBV20-1	CSANPNTGELFF	TGCAGTGCTAATCCGAACACCGGGGAGCTGTTTTTT
TRBJ2-2	TRBD1	many	TRBV6-4	CASSQQGMGTGELFF	TGTGCCAGCAGTCAACAGGGGATGGGCACCGGGGAGCTGTTTTTT
TRBJ2-3	-	-	TRBV6-4	CASSFVVTDTQYF	TGTGCCAGCAGTTTTGTAGTCACAGATACGCAGTATTTT
TRBJ2-6	-	many	TRBV9	CASSVRGSGANVLTF	TGTGCCAGCAGCGTACGGGGATCTGGGGCCAACGTCCTGACTTTC
TRBJ2-3	-	few	TRBV19	CASSIGGPPDTQYF	TGTGCCAGTAGTATCGGAGGGCCCCCAGATACGCAGTATTTT
TRBJ2-3	TRBD2	-	TRBV12-3/TRBV12-4	CASSTSGGTQYF	TGTGCCAGCAGCACTAGCGGTGGTACGCAGTATTTT
TRBJ1-1	-	-	TRBV12-3/TRBV12-4	CASGTRLCTEAFF	TGTGCCAGCGGCACAAGGCTCTGCACTGAAGCTTTCTTT
TRBJ2-3	-	many	TRBV30	CAWSVRSFRNTQYF	TGTGCCTGGAGTGTACGGTCCTTCAGGAATACGCAGTATTTT
TRBJ2-5	-	many	TRBV6-2/TRBV6-3	CASSSSTQYF	TGTGCCAGCAGTTCTAGTACCCAGTACTTC
TRBJ1-1	-	many	TRBV3-1	CASSQGHLEAFF	TGTGCCAGCAGCCAAGGCCACCTTGAAGCTTTCTTT
TRBJ1-5	-	-	TRBV6-6	CASSYSESNQPQHF	TGTGCCAGCAGTTACTCAGAATCCAATCAGCCCCAGCATTTT
TRBJ2-7	-	-	TRBV6-8	CASIYPPRRSYEQYF	TGTGCCAGCATCTACCCTCCCCGGCGAAGCTACGAGCAGTACTTC
TRBJ2-3	TRBD2	-	TRBV10-3	CAISETSSGLATDTQYF	TGTGCCATCAGTGAAACCTCGTCGGGACTAGCGACAGATACGCAGTATTTT
TRBJ2-7	-	few	TRBV27	CASSFGGSIYEQYF	TGTGCCAGCAGTTTCGGAGGGAGTATATACGAGCAGTACTTC
TRBJ2-7	-	few	TRBV5-4	CASSDRQEKGEQYF	TGTGCCAGCAGCGACCGCCAGGAGAAGGGCGAGCAGTACTTC
TRBJ1-2	-	few	TRBV10-3	CAISEPTTAWAEYGYTF	TGTGCCATCAGTGAGCCGACGACCGCTTGGGCGGAGTATGGCTACACCTTC